This T cell receptor beta chain derives from a study of blood T cells in healthy people across ages. This clonotype was observed once. PCR was performed a second time for about 6 to 12 cycles using a sample-barcoded 5' primer and a J-beta primer mix. Using its own MiXCR run on the 5' RACE reads, TCRdb lists one record per CDR3 protein. This sample has about 680,000 distinct CDR3 sequences, with about half found just once. This CDR3 spans 13 amino acids. Germline CDR1 is DFQATT and CDR2 is SNEGSKA (reference sequence). Trimming shortened V by 6 bases and J by 6 bases, and 15 bases separated the two germline ends.

Input material: blood. V and J are TRBV20-1 and TRBJ2-1; D is possibly TRBD2 (5 bases). This TCR was sampled from a woman aged 55-69 years in good health. In nucleotides, the CDR3 is TGCAGTGCAGGACGGACTGCCGGCAATGAGCAGTTCTTC. Protein product: CSAGRTAGNEQFF.